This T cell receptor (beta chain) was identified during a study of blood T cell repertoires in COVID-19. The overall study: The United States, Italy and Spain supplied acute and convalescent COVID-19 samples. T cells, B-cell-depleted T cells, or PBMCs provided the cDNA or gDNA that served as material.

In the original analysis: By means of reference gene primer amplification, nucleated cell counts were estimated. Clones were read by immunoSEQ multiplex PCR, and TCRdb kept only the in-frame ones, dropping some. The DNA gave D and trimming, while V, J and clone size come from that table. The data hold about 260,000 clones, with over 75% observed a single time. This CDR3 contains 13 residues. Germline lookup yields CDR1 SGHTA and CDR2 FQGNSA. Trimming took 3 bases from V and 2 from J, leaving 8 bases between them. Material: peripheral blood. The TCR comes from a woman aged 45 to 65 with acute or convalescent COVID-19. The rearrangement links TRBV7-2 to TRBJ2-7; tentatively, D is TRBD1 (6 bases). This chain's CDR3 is CASSFGTTYEQYF. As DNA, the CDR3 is TGTGCCAGCAGCTTCGGGACAACCTACGAGCAGTACTTC.